This T cell receptor beta chain was observed in a study of identical twins. Study-level points and caveats: Twins' excess sharing was less marked for out-of-frame beta sequences.

The cDNA had a unique molecular identifier and a template-switch universal primer site. TCRdb re-called the 5' RACE reads with MiXCR, one entry per CDR3 protein. Seen here are 200,000 to 250,000 distinct CDR3 sequences, 7% observed once, and the top ten hold roughly 3.7%. The CDR3 loop spans 16 amino acids. The ends lost 3 bases at V and 4 bases at J; junction bases unmatched: 5. The germline V gene encodes CDR1 MNHEY and CDR2 SMNVEV (reference sequence). Only a few counts were recorded for this clonotype. The target antigen is unknown. The same data also contributed to another study, on yellow fever vaccine responses in identical twins.

The source material was memory (CD45RO+) T cells sorted from blood. This TCR was recovered from a woman aged 18-35 years in good health. The V gene is TRBV27, the J gene TRBJ2-6, with 8 bases identical to TRBD1. The CDR3, as DNA: TGTGCCAGCAGTTTCAGGGGGCCGGGCGGGGCCAACGTCCTGACTTTC. As protein: CASSFRGPGGANVLTF.